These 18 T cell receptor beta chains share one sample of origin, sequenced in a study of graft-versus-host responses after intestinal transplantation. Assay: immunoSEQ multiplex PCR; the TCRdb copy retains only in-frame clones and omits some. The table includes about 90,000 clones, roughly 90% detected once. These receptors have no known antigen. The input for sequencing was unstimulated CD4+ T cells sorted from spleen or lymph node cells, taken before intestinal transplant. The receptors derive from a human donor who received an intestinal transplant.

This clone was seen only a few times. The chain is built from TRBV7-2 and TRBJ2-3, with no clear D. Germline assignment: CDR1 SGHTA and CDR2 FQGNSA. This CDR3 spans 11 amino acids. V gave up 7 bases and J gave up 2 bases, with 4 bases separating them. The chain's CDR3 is CASTNTDTQYF. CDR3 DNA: TGTGCCAGCACCAACACAGATACGCAGTATTTT.

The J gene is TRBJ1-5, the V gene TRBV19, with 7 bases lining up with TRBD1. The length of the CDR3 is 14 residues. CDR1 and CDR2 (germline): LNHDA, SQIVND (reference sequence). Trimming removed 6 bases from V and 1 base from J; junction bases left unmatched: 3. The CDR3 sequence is CASRLDRSNQPQHF. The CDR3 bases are TGTGCCAGTAGGCTGGACAGGAGCAATCAGCCCCAGCATTTT.

The CDR3 here is CASSSLRAGGRYNEQFF. CDR3 coding DNA: TGCGCCAGCAGCTCGTTGAGGGCTGGGGGACGTTACAATGAGCAGTTCTTC. The chain recombines TRBV5-1 with TRBJ2-1; tentatively, D is TRBD1 or TRBD2 (5 bases each). Trimming left V 3 bases short and J 4 bases short, with 20 bases between. The CDR3 totals 17 residues. Germline-derived CDR1 and CDR2 are SGHRS and YFSETQ.

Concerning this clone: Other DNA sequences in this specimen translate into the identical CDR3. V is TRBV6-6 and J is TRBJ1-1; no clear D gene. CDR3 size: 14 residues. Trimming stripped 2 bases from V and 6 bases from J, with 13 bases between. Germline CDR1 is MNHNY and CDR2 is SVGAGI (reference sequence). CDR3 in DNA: TGTGCCAGCAGTTACCCTGGAGAGGTAGCTGAAGCTTTCTTT. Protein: CASSYPGEVAEAFF.

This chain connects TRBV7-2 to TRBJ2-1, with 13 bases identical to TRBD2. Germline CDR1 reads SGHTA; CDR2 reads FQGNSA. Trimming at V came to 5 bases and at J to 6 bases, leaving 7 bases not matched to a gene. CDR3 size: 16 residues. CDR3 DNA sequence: TGTGCCAGCAGCCCCCAACTAGCGGGAGGGCCCAATGAGCAGTTCTTC. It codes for CASSPQLAGGPNEQFF.

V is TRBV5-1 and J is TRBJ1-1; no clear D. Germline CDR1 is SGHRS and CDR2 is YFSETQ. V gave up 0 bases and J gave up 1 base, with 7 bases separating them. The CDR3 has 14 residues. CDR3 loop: CASSLEPANTEAFF. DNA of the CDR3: TGCGCCAGCAGCTTGGAACCTGCGAACACTGAAGCTTTCTTT. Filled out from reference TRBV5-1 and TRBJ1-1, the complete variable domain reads KAGVTQTPRYLIKTRGQQVTLSCSPISGHRSVSWYQQTPGQGLQFLFEYFSETQRNKGNFPGRFSGRQFSNSRSEMNVSTLELGDSALYLCASSLEPANTEAFFGQGTRLTVV.

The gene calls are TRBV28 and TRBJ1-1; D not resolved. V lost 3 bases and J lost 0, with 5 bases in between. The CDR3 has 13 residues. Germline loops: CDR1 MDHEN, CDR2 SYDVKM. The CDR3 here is CASSLTMNTEAFF. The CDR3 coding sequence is TGTGCCAGCAGTTTGACAATGAACACTGAAGCTTTCTTT. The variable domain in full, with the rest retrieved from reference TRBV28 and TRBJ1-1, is DVKVTQSSRYLVKRTGEKVFLECVQDMDHENMFWYRQDPGLGLRLIYFSYDVKMKEKGDIPEGYSVSREKKERFSLILESASTNQTSMYLCASSLTMNTEAFFGQGTRLTVV.

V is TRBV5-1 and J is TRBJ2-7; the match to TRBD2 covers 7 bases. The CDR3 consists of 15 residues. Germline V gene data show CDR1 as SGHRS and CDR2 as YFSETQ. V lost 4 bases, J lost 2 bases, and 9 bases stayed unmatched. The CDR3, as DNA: TGCGCCAGCAGCGCGACTGGCGGGGGACCCTACGAGCAGTACTTC. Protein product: CASSATGGGPYEQYF.

CDR3 sequence (DNA): TGTGCCAGCAGCTTACTGCGCCTAGCGGCCTACGAGCAGTACTTC. Its protein product is CASSLLRLAAYEQYF. The rearrangement uses TRBV7-3 and TRBJ2-5; 7 bases are a match to TRBD2. TRBJ2-7 explains the end of the DNA better; the J call may be wrong. The CDR3 covers 15 residues. Germline lookup yields CDR1 SGHTA and CDR2 FQGTGA.

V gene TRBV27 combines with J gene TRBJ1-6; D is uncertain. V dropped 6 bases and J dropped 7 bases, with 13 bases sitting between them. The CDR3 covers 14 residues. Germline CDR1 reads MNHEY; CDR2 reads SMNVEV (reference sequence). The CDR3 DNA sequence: TGTGCCAGCAGACGAACCGAAGCGAATTCACCCCTCCACTTT. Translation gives CASRRTEANSPLHF.

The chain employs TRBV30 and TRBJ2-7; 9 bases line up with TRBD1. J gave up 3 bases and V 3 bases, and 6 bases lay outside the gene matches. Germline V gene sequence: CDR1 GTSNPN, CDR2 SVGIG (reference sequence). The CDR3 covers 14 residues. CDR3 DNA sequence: TGTGCCTGGAGCAAACAGGGGGCTAGCTACGAGCAGTACTTC. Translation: CAWSKQGASYEQYF.

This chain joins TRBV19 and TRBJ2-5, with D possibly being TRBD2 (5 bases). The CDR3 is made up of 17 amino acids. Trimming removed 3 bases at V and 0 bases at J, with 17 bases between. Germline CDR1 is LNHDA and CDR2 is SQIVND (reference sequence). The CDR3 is CASSISGLRLYQETQYF. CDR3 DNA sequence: TGTGCCAGTAGTATCTCAGGACTCCGTTTGTACCAAGAGACCCAGTACTTC.

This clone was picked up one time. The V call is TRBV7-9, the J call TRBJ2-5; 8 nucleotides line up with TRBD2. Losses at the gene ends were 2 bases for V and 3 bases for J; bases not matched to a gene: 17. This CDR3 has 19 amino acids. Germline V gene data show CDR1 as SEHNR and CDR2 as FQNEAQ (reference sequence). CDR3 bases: TGTGCCAGCAGCTTAATCCTTTCCCTGCGGGAGGCCCTCAAAGAGACCCAGTACTTC. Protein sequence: CASSLILSLREALKETQYF.

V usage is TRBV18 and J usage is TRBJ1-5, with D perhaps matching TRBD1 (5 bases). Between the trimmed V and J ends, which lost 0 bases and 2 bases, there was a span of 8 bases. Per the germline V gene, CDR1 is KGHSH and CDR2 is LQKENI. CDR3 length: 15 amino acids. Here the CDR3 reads CASSPPGVGNQPQHF. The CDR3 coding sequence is TGTGCCAGCTCACCACCGGGGGTGGGCAATCAGCCCCAGCATTTT. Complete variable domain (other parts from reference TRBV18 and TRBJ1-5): NAGVMQNPRHLVRRRGQEARLRCSPMKGHSHVYWYRQLPEEGLKFMVYLQKENIIDESGMPKERFSAEFPKEGPSILRIQQVVRGDSAAYFCASSPPGVGNQPQHFGDGTRLSIL.

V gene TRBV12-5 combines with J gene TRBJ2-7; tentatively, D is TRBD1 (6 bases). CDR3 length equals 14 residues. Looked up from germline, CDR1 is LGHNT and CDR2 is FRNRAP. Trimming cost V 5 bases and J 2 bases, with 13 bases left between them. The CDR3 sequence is CASGIRGQTYEQYF. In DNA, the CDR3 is TGTGCTAGTGGTATTCGTGGACAGACCTACGAGCAGTACTTC.

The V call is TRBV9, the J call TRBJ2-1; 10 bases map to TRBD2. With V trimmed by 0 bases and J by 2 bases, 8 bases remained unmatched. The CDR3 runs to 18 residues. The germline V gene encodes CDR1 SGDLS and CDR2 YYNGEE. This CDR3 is CASSVVPTTSGTYNEQFF. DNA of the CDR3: TGTGCCAGCAGCGTAGTCCCAACAACTAGCGGGACCTACAATGAGCAGTTCTTC.

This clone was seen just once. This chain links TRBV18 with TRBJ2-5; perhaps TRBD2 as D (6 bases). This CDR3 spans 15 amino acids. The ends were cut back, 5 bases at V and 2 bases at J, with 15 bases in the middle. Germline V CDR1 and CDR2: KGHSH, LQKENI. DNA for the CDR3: TGTGCCAGCTCAAAGGGCGGGAAGGATCAAGAGACCCAGTACTTC. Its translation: CASSKGGKDQETQYF.

The DNA for the CDR3 is TGTGCCAGCAGCCTACTACCGGGACCAGAGACCCAGTACTTC. It encodes CASSLLPGPETQYF. The chain employs TRBV14 and TRBJ2-5; D assignment may be TRBD1 or TRBD2 (5 bases each). Trimming took 4 bases from V and 4 from J, leaving 13 bases between them. The germline V gene encodes CDR1 SGHDN and CDR2 FVKESK. The CDR3 is 14 amino acids.